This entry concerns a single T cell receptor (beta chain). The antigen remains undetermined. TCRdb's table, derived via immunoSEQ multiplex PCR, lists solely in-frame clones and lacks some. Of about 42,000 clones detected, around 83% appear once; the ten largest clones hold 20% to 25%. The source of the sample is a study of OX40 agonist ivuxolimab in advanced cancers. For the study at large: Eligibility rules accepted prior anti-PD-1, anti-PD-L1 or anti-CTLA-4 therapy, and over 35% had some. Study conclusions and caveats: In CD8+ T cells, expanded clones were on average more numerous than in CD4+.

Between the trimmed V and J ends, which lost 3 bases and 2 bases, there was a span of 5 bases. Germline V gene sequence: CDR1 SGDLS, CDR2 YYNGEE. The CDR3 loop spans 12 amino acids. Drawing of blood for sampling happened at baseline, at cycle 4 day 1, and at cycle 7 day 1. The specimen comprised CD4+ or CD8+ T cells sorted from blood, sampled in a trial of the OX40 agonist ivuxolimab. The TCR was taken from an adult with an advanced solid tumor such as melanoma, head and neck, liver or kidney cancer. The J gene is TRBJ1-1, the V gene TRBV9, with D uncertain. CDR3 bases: TGTGCCAGCAGCGAGAGAAACACTGAAGCTTTCTTT. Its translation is CASSERNTEAFF.